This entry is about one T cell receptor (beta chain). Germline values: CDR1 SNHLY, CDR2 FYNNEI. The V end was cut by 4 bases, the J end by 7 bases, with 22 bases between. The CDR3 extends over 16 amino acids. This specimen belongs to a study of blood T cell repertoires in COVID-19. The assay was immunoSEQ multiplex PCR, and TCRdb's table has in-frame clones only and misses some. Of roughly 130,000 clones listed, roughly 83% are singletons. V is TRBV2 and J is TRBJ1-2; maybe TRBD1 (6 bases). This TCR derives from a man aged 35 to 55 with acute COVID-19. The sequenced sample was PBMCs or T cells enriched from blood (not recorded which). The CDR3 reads CASSAGGTGLLGGYTF. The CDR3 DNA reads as TGTGCCAGCAGTGCTGGGGGAACAGGGCTCCTAGGTGGCTACACCTTC.